This T cell receptor (gamma chain) is from a study of gamma-delta chains in newborns, infants, children. TCRdb re-processed the reads using CATT. This sample has around 1,800 gamma-chain clones, with 68% found just once. Concerning this clone itself: The sample has other DNA sequences that encode this CDR3 too.

Sequencing was performed on blood. The receptor comes from a child who was a newborn, infant or young child, either healthy, febrile or measles-vaccinated (not recorded which).

In DNA, the CDR3 is TGTGCCTTGTGGGAATCGGAGTTGGGCAAAAAAATCAAGGTATTT. The encoded protein is CALWESELGKKIKVF. The chain carries TRGV9 and TRGJP. No J segment appears in TCRdb, so it was assigned here by matching the sequence to germline. Trimming took 4 bases from V and 7 from J; bases not matched to a gene: 4. This CDR3 contains 15 residues. Per the germline V gene, CDR1 is GITISATS and CDR2 is ISYDGTV (reference sequence).